This T cell receptor (beta chain) came from a study of blood T cell repertoires in COVID-19 (dated by TCRdb to the early 2020s). As for the study more broadly: Samples covering the acute and convalescent phases of COVID-19 were provided by collaborators in the United States, Italy and Spain. The material from the prospective study consisted of cDNA or gDNA derived from T cells, B-cell-depleted T cells, or PBMCs. The dataset comprised deeply sampled blood TCRbeta repertoires from subjects exposed to, actively infected with, or recovered from COVID-19. The repertoires were released in a freely available public database meant as a resource for research on the immune response to SARS-CoV-2. The samples were drawn from the first 160 participants of the ongoing ImmuneRACE study and from 950 to 1,500 subjects provided by 6 global collaborators. Sample metadata almost always included a de-identified subject ID, COVID-19 status, age in years and sex. Where HLA class I and class II types were available, the types were taken from metadata supplied by the sample provider, not from assay-based typing. Study-wide conclusions, independent of this receptor: Clinical and demographic metadata were provided uncurated, with the amount varying by source and participant.

Each collaborating institution followed its own protocols to collect whole blood in K2EDTA tubes. Collaborator samples were shipped for TCRbeta analysis as frozen whole blood, isolated PBMCs, or DNA extracted from either sample type. Note on this clone: Its antigen is currently not known. No much larger clone is present one base from it, and per-base qualities are unavailable.

According to the germline V gene, CDR1 reads SGDLS and CDR2 reads YYNGEE. The CDR3 spans 17 residues, from the cysteine through the phenylalanine. Here the CDR3 DNA is all that survives: 51 bases in frame from base 1. The trim is 3 bases for V and 0 bases for J, with a gap of 16 bases between the germline ends. The immunoSEQ Assay, a bias-controlled multiplex PCR, was used to amplify TCRbeta CDR3 regions from genomic DNA. The paper's data handling went like this. The number of nucleated cells in each sample was estimated from the amplification of reference gene primers within the assay. To quantify the absolute abundance of each unique TCRbeta CDR3 rearrangement, sequence reads were collapsed and filtered. For each sample, productive Simpson clonality was calculated as the square root of Simpson's diversity index across productive rearrangements. TCRdb retrieved this table from immuneACCESS and kept in-frame rearrangements only. Not all clones are present; in checked studies, unresolved V genes account for under half, and no reason is known for the remainder. Clone size and V and J calls were adopted from that table, with D and trimming inferred from the DNA. In all, the sample holds tens of thousands of clones, and about 91% of those were seen once. Jointly, the top ten make up about 5% of the sample.

Input material: peripheral blood. Rearrangement joined TRBV9 to TRBJ1-5; TRBD1 is perhaps the D gene, given 6 matching bases. The TCR comes from a woman between 50 and 59 years old with active COVID-19. In nucleotide form, the sequence is TGTGCCAGCAGCGCATACAGGGTTGGAGTTAGCAATCAGCCCCAGCATTTT. The translation is CASSAYRVGVSNQPQHF.